These 21 T cell receptor beta chains originate from one sample sequenced in a study of blood T cell repertoires in COVID-19. Sequenced by immunoSEQ multiplex PCR; TCRdb stores in-frame clones only, minus some. The sample consists of around 140,000 clones, more than 75% of them appearing once. The sequencing input was peripheral blood. All receptors come from a human donor with acute or convalescent COVID-19. The donor label of this sample is uncertain.

The chain has TRBV7-2 and TRBJ2-7; TRBD2 matches 10 bases. Losses at the gene ends were 0 bases for V and 4 bases for J; bases not matched to a gene: 6. Germline-derived CDR1 and CDR2 are SGHTA and FQGNSA. This CDR3 has 16 amino acids. Written as DNA, the CDR3 is TGTGCCAGCAGCTTAGCGCGTACTAGCGGGGCTTACGAGCAGTACTTC. It is translated as CASSLARTSGAYEQYF.

V and J are TRBV14 and TRBJ1-2; D unresolved. This CDR3 has 13 amino acids. Germline CDR1 SGHDN, CDR2 FVKESK. Trimming stripped 0 bases from V and 6 bases from J, with 8 bases between. CDR3 DNA: TGTGCCAGCAGCCAAGATTATTCGGATGGCTACACCTTC. The encoded protein is CASSQDYSDGYTF.

The chain has TRBV30 and TRBJ1-2, with D unclear. CDR3 length: 17 amino acids. CDR1 GTSNPN and CDR2 SVGIG come from the germline V gene (reference sequence). V was clipped by 4 bases and J by 5 bases, with 26 bases between them. The CDR3: CAWTLLALGKGGYGYTF. In DNA, the CDR3 is TGTGCCTGGACCCTCCTCGCACTAGGGAAGGGAGGGTATGGCTACACCTTC.

The chain uses TRBV5-1 and TRBJ2-7; 7 bases map to TRBD2. From germline, CDR1 is SGHRS and CDR2 YFSETQ. The CDR3 totals 14 residues. Trimming cost V 0 bases and J 4 bases; bases outside gene matches: 4. CDR3 coding DNA: TGCGCCAGCAGCTTGGCAGCGGGGCGTTACGAGCAGTACTTC. Residues: CASSLAAGRYEQYF.

This clone appeared a few times. The chain has TRBV3-1 (or the pseudogene TRBV3-2) and TRBJ1-3; D is possibly TRBD1 (6 bases). Trimming left V 4 bases short and J 0 bases short, with 16 bases between. Germline CDR1 and CDR2: LGHDT and YNNKEL (reference sequence). The CDR3 loop spans 17 amino acids. CDR3 sequence reads: CASSLNRALSSGNTIYF. CDR3 nucleotide sequence: TGTGCCAGCAGCCTCAACAGGGCCCTCAGCTCTGGAAACACCATATATTTT.

Here the CDR3 DNA reads TGTGCCAGCAGCTTAGTGGTAGCGGGGGGTACTGGGGCCAACGTCCTGACTTTC. The encoded protein is CASSLVVAGGTGANVLTF. This chain joins TRBV7-8 and TRBJ2-6, with 10 bases lining up with TRBD2. The CDR3 is 18 residues long. Germline V gene data show CDR1 as SGHVS and CDR2 as FQNEAQ. Germline trimming cut 1 base from V and 2 bases from J; bases unmatched to any gene: 5.

This chain uses TRBV5-1 with TRBJ1-2; D is unresolved. The V end was cut by 4 bases, the J end by 11 bases, with 18 bases between. CDR3 length: 13 amino acids. The germline CDR1 and CDR2 sequences are SGHRS and YFSETQ. The CDR3 here is CASSPGGVGSYTF. CDR3 sequence (DNA): TGCGCCAGCAGCCCGGGAGGTGTTGGGAGTTACACCTTC.

This sequence joins TRBV3-1 (or the pseudogene TRBV3-2) and TRBJ2-7; perhaps TRBD2 as D (6 bases). Germline V gene lookup returns CDR1 LGHDT and CDR2 YNNKEL (reference sequence). This CDR3 is 16 amino acids long. Trimming stripped 4 bases from V and 4 bases from J, with 20 bases between. The CDR3 region has the DNA TGTGCCAGCAGCCCCTTTAACGGCAGGGACTCGTACGAGCAGTACTTC. This codes for CASSPFNGRDSYEQYF.

The gene calls are TRBV6-1 and TRBJ2-7, with D perhaps matching TRBD1 (5 bases). Germline values: CDR1 MNHNS, CDR2 SASEGT. There are 14 residues in the CDR3. The V end lost 1 base, the J end lost 2 bases, and 9 bases lay between the germline ends. In nucleotides, the CDR3 is TGTGCCAGCAGTGAAGAGGGGCCAACCTACGAGCAGTACTTC. It is translated as CASSEEGPTYEQYF.

The chain carries TRBV18 and TRBJ1-1, with 7 nucleotides matching TRBD1. With V trimmed by 5 bases and J by 3 bases, 3 bases remained unmatched. Per germline, CDR1 KGHSH and CDR2 LQKENI. The CDR3 contains 13 residues. CDR3 in DNA: TGTGCCAGCTCATCAGACAGGGACACTGAAGCTTTCTTT. Residues: CASSSDRDTEAFF.

The V and J genes are TRBV3-1 (or the pseudogene TRBV3-2) and TRBJ2-7; TRBD2 matches at 7 bases. The CDR3 has 14 residues. Germline CDR1 reads LGHDT; CDR2 reads YNNKEL (reference sequence). The trim removed 1 base at V and 5 bases at J, leaving 5 bases unmatched. CDR3 bases: TGTGCCAGCAGCCAAGTGGGGGGGACTCACGAGCAGTACTTC. Protein sequence: CASSQVGGTHEQYF.

The chain joins TRBV6-5 to TRBJ2-7; 12 bases agree with TRBD1. This CDR3 region has 13 residues. The germline gives CDR1 MNHEY, CDR2 SVGAGI. Trimming removed 8 bases from V and 9 bases from J; junction bases left unmatched: 8. The CDR3 loop reads CASRDRGQGRQYF. The CDR3 DNA reads TGTGCCAGCCGGGACAGGGGGCAGGGAAGGCAGTACTTC.

J is TRBJ1-5 and V is TRBV19; TRBD1 is a possible D gene (5 bases). Germline CDR1 reads LNHDA; CDR2 reads SQIVND (reference sequence). Trimming cost V 7 bases and J 4 bases, with 26 bases left between them. The CDR3 runs 18 residues. The CDR3 sequence is CASTFPGGQGSGNQPQHF. The CDR3 DNA reads as TGTGCCAGTACCTTCCCCGGAGGGCAGGGAAGCGGAAATCAGCCCCAGCATTTT.

The CDR3 nucleotides read TGTGCCACCAGCACAGGGGTAACCTATAATTCACCCCTCCACTTT. The encoded protein is CATSTGVTYNSPLHF. The genes are TRBV15 and TRBJ1-6, with D possibly TRBD1 on 6 matching bases. Trimming removed 4 bases from V and 2 bases from J, with 9 bases in between. This CDR3 has 15 amino acids. CDR1 LNHNV and CDR2 YYDKDF come from the germline V gene (reference sequence).

The CDR3 spells CASRGTGRSPLHF. The CDR3 DNA reads TGTGCCAGCAGGGGGACAGGCAGGTCACCCCTCCACTTT. The rearrangement uses TRBV5-8 and TRBJ1-6, with 8 positions matching TRBD1. With 5 bases clipped from V and 10 bases from J, the junction kept 5 bases outside the gene matches. The germline CDR1 and CDR2 sequences are SGHTS and YDEGEE. The CDR3 totals 13 residues.

The V call is TRBV4-1, the J call TRBJ2-1; 9 bases are shared with TRBD2. V was pared by 5 bases and J by 1 base, with 3 bases of the junction left unmatched. CDR1 and CDR2 from the germline V gene are MGHRA and YSYEKL. The CDR3 contains 15 residues. Here the CDR3 DNA reads TGCGCCAGCAGCGCTAGCGGGACGTCCTACAATGAGCAGTTCTTC. This sequence encodes CASSASGTSYNEQFF.

This clone was picked up one time. The chain has TRBV6-5 and TRBJ2-5; 7 bases are shared with TRBD2. Trimming removed 5 bases from V and 7 bases from J; junction bases left unmatched: 7. Germline values: CDR1 MNHEY, CDR2 SVGAGI. The CDR3 length is 13 residues. The CDR3 sequence is CASSITWEGTQYF. CDR3 bases: TGTGCCAGCAGTATCACCTGGGAGGGGACCCAGTACTTC.

The chain has TRBV19 and TRBJ1-2; 7 positions agree with TRBD1. Germline CDR1 is LNHDA and CDR2 is SQIVND (reference sequence). The CDR3 is 16 residues long. Unmatched junction bases numbered 10, after V lost 5 bases and J lost 1 base. The CDR3 here is CASSRAEGQLNYGYTF. The CDR3 region has the DNA TGTGCCAGTAGTCGTGCCGAGGGACAGCTTAACTATGGCTACACCTTC.

The gene calls are TRBV4-2 and TRBJ1-3, with D maybe TRBD1 (5 bases). In germline, CDR1 is LGHNA, CDR2 YNFKEQ. The CDR3 spans 15 residues. The germline V and J ends were trimmed by 1 base and 3 bases, with 10 bases remaining between them. CDR3 region: CASSQVRGYGNTIYF. For the CDR3, the DNA is TGTGCCAGCAGCCAAGTTAGGGGATATGGAAACACCATATATTTT.

The chain carries TRBV19 and TRBJ1-1; D ambiguous. Trimming removed 7 bases at V and 7 bases at J, with 19 bases between. The germline gives CDR1 LNHDA, CDR2 SQIVND (reference sequence). The CDR3 runs 14 residues. The CDR3 sequence is CASTLTPRALEAFF. CDR3 DNA sequence: TGTGCCAGTACTCTAACCCCGAGGGCCCTTGAAGCTTTCTTT.

This clone was observed at least ten times. CDR3 sequence: CARHPGQGSYEQYF. The CDR3 DNA reads TGTGCCAGACACCCGGGACAGGGATCCTACGAGCAGTACTTC. This sequence joins TRBV5-3 and TRBJ2-7; TRBD1 matches at 9 bases. TRBV5-3 has ORF status, its function being uncertain. CDR3 length equals 14 residues. With 7 bases clipped from V and 1 base from J, the junction kept 6 bases outside the gene matches.